These T cell receptor beta chains were read from a single sample in a study of shared clonotypes between healthy human individuals. The repertoire was sequenced with immunoSEQ multiplex PCR; TCRdb's copy has only in-frame clones and lacks some. The sample has roughly 500,000 clones, 75% to 85% seen once. Material: PBMCs. These receptors were taken from a woman in her thirties or forties in good health. Some clones in this sample may be carry-over from other donors' samples. The CDR3 runs from the conserved cysteine through the conserved F or W. Fields, in order: V gene, D gene, J gene, clone size, CDR3 DNA, CDR3 protein. The D gene is left open where the match is weak. Clone size, where shown, is once, few, many, or a class for clones that have expanded.

TRBV30,TRBD2,TRBJ2-3,-,TGTGCCTGGAGTACCGGACTAGCGGGAGGGGGGGATACGCAGTATTTT,CAWSTGLAGGGDTQYF
TRBV11-2,-,TRBJ1-2,-,TGTGCCAGCGCACAGGGATTAGGACGTGGCTACACCTTC,CASAQGLGRGYTF
TRBV18,TRBD1,TRBJ2-2,-,TGTGCCAGCTCACCGCGGTGGACAGGGGGGACCGGGGAGCTGTTTTTT,CASSPRWTGGTGELFF
TRBV18,TRBD1,TRBJ1-1,few,TGTGCCAGCTCACCACCACAGGGGACTGAAGCTTTCTTT,CASSPPQGTEAFF
TRBV9,TRBD1,TRBJ2-5,few,TGTGCCAGCAGCGTAGACGGACAGGGTCCAGAGACCCAGTACTTC,CASSVDGQGPETQYF
TRBV7-6,TRBD2,TRBJ2-7,-,TGTGCCAGCAGCTCATTAGCGGGAGGGGAATCCTACGAGCAGTACTTC,CASSSLAGGESYEQYF
TRBV9,-,TRBJ2-2,-,TGTGCCAGCAGCGTTGGGGTCGGGTTTAGTCGAGGTTGGAACACCGGGGAGCTGTTTTTT,CASSVGVGFSRGWNTGELFF
TRBV7-3,TRBD2,TRBJ2-3,-,TGTGCCAGCAGCCCCGGGACTAGCGGGAGAGATACGCAGTATTTT,CASSPGTSGRDTQYF
TRBV7-2,-,TRBJ1-3,-,TGTGCCAGCAGCTTACACCCAGGGTCCGGAAACACCATATATTTT,CASSLHPGSGNTIYF
TRBV5-5,-,TRBJ2-7,-,TGTGCCAGCAGCTTGTCAGTGGACGAGCAGTACTTC,CASSLSVDEQYF
TRBV7-9,TRBD2,TRBJ2-7,-,TGTGCCAGCAGCTCCAGCGGGGTAAACTACGAGCAGTACTTC,CASSSSGVNYEQYF
TRBV27,TRBD2,TRBJ2-2,many,TGTGCCAGCAGTTTAGCAGCCGTGGCTAGCGGGTTGGGGGAGCTGTTTTTT,CASSLAAVASGLGELFF
TRBV14,-,TRBJ2-1,-,TGTGCCAGCAGCCACCCCCGGGGCCCTTTAAATGAGCAGTTCTTC,CASSHPRGPLNEQFF
TRBV6-1,-,TRBJ2-7,-,TGTGCCAGCAGTGAAGCTCCGGCTAGCAGATACGAGCAGTACTTC,CASSEAPASRYEQYF
TRBV6-1,TRBD2,TRBJ2-3,-,TGTGCCAGCAGCGCTGGACTAGCGGCAGATACGCAGTATTTT,CASSAGLAADTQYF
TRBV7-9,-,TRBJ1-1,-,TGTGCCAGCAGCCCCCTCGGAACTGAAGCTTTCTTT,CASSPLGTEAFF
TRBV2,-,TRBJ1-2,-,TGTGCCAGCTCGGTGGCCGGGAAACGGGGCTACACCTTC,CASSVAGKRGYTF
TRBV7-6,-,TRBJ2-3,-,TGTGCCAGCAGCTTAGGGGGCGGGTTTAGCACAGATACGCAGTATTTT,CASSLGGGFSTDTQYF